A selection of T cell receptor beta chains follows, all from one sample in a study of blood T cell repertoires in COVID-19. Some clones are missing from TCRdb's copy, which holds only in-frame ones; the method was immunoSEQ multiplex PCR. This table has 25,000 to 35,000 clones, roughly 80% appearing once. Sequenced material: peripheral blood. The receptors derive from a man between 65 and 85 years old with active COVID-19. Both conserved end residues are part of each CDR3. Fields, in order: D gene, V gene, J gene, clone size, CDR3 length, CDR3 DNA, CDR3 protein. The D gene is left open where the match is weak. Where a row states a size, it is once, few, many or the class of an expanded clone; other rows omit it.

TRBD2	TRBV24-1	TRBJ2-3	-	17	TGTGCCACCAGTGATTCCCCGGCTAGCGGGGCCACAGATACGCAGTATTTT	CATSDSPASGATDTQYF
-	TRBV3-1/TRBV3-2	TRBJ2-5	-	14	TGTGCCAGCAGCCAGCGCAGGGTTGTGGAGACCCAGTACTTC	CASSQRRVVETQYF
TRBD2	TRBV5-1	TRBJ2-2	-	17	TGCGCCAGCAGCTTGGAGGCTAGCGGTCCGAACACCGGGGAGCTGTTTTTT	CASSLEASGPNTGELFF
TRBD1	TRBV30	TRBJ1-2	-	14	TGTGCCTGGAGAGAAAAGGACAGGGGGCATGGCTACACCTTC	CAWREKDRGHGYTF
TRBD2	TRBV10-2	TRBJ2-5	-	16	TGCGCCAGCAGTGAGTCGCTAGCGGGGGTTAGAGAGACCCAGTACTTC	CASSESLAGVRETQYF
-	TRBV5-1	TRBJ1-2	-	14	TGCGCCAGCAGCCTTCTCCCAGGCAAGTATGGCTACACCTTC	CASSLLPGKYGYTF
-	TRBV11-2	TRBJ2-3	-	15	TGTGCCAGCAGCCTTACGTCCCCAGGCACAGATACGCAGTATTTT	CASSLTSPGTDTQYF
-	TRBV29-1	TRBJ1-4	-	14	TGCAGCGTGGGAGACCAAGCAACTAATGAAAAACTGTTTTTT	CSVGDQATNEKLFF
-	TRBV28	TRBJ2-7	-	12	TGTGCCAGCAGCTCCTATCCGGACGAGCAGTACTTC	CASSSYPDEQYF
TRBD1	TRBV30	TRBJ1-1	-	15	TGTGCCTGGAGTGTAAACAGGGGGCTTAGTACTGAAGCTTTCTTT	CAWSVNRGLSTEAFF
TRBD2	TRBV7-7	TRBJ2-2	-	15	TGTGCTAGCAGCCCCTGGGAGGGAAACACCGGGGAGCTGTTTTTT	CASSPWEGNTGELFF
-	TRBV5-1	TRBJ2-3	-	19	TGCGCCAGCAGCTTGGCCACAAGGGGAATAACTTTGGGCACAGATACGCAGTATTTT	CASSLATRGITLGTDTQYF
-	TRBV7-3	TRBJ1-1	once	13	TGTGCCAGCAGCCTCGGACAGAACACTGAAGCTTTCTTT	CASSLGQNTEAFF
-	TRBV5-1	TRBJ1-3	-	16	TGCGCCAGCAGCTTCTCTCGGCCAGGGCAAGGAAACACCATATATTTT	CASSFSRPGQGNTIYF
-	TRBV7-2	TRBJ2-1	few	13	TGTGCCAGCAGCGGACAGAGATACAATGAGCAGTTCTTC	CASSGQRYNEQFF
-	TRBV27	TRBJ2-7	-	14	TGTGCCAGCAGGGAGACAGGTCACTCCTACGAGCAGTACTTC	CASRETGHSYEQYF
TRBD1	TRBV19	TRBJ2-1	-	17	TGTGCCAGTAGTCGCCGGGGCGGATCCAGGGGGCTCAATGAGCAGTTCTTC	CASSRRGGSRGLNEQFF
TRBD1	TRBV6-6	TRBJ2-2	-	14	TGTGCCAGCAGCTTACAGGGGGCGTCCGGGGAGCTGTTTTTT	CASSLQGASGELFF
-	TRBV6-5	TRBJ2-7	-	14	TGTGCCAGCAGTTACGACAGGAACCACTACGAGCAGTACTTC	CASSYDRNHYEQYF
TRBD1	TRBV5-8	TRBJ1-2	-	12	TGTGCCAGCAGCTGGGACAGGGAGGGCTACACCTTC	CASSWDREGYTF
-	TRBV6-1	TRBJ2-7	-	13	TGTGCCAGCAGTGAAGATTTTGCGGACGAGCAGTACTTC	CASSEDFADEQYF
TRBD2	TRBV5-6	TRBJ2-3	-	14	TGTGCCAGCAGCTCGACTAGCAGCACAGATACGCAGTATTTT	CASSSTSSTDTQYF
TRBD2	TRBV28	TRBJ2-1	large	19	TGTGCCAGCAGTTTTGAGCCCCTAGGCGGGAGGATGTTTCGGGATGAGCAGTTCTTC	CASSFEPLGGRMFRDEQFF
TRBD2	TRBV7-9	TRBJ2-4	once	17	TGTGCCAGCAGCCCGGACCGACTAGCGGGAGGGGTAGGGATTCAGTACTTC	CASSPDRLAGGVGIQYF
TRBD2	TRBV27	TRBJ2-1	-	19	TGTGCCAGCAGTCCGTCCGGGACTAGCGGGGGAATGGCGTACAATGAGCAGTTCTTC	CASSPSGTSGGMAYNEQFF
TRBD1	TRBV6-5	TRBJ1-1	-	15	TGTGCCAGCAGCCAGGGACAGGGGTGGGTCACTGAAGCTTTCTTT	CASSQGQGWVTEAFF
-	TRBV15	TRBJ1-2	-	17	TGTGCCACCAGCAGGGGAGGCAGGGCAAGGGTACTAAATGGCTACACCTTC	CATSRGGRARVLNGYTF
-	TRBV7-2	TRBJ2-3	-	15	TGTGCCAGCAGCTTCGGCGGGTTTGAGGGAGATACGCAGTATTTT	CASSFGGFEGDTQYF
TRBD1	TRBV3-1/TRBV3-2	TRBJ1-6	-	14	TGTGCCAGCAGCCAACAGACAGGGGACTCACCCCTCCACTTT	CASSQQTGDSPLHF
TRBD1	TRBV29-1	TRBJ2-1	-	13	TGCAGCGTTGCTGGACAGGGGTCCAATGAGCAGTTCTTC	CSVAGQGSNEQFF
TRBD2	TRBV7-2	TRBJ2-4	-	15	TGTGCCAGCAGCTTAGACGCAGGCGGGAGATACATTCAGTACTTC	CASSLDAGGRYIQYF
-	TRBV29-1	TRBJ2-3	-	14	TGCAGCGTCACAGGGAAAGGGGGCACAGATACGCAGTATTTT	CSVTGKGGTDTQYF
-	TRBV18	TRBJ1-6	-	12	TGTGCCAGCTCACGGACAAATTCACCCCTCCACTTT	CASSRTNSPLHF
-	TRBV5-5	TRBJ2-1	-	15	TGTGCCAGCGCCCCCATAGTAATCACTTACAATGAGCAGTTCTTC	CASAPIVITYNEQFF
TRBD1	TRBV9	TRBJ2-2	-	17	TGTGCCAGCAGCGCTCCTCCCGGGACAGGCGCCAGGGGGGAGCTGTTTTTT	CASSAPPGTGARGELFF
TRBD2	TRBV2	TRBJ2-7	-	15	TGTGCCAGCAGTGCTGAGCGGGGGGCATTGAGCGAGCAGTACTTC	CASSAERGALSEQYF
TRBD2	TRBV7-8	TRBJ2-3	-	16	TGTGCCAGCAGCTTAGCAGCGTCTAGCGGATTAGATACGCAGTATTTT	CASSLAASSGLDTQYF
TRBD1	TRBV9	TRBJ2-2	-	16	TGTGCCAGCAGCGCTAGACAGGGGGGGAACACCGGGGAGCTGTTTTTT	CASSARQGGNTGELFF
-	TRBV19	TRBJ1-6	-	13	TGTGCCGGGAGGGGTGCAGGGAATTCACCCCTCCACTTT	CAGRGAGNSPLHF
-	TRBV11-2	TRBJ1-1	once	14	TGTGCCAGCAGCTTAGAGGTCAGGGTCGCTGAAGCTTTCTTT	CASSLEVRVAEAFF
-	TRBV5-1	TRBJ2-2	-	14	TGCGCCAGCTCAGAGGAACCGAACACCGGGGAGCTGTTTTTT	CASSEEPNTGELFF
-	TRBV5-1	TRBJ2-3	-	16	TGCGCCAGCAGCTTTATTGCGGCTACCCGCACAGATACGCAGTATTTT	CASSFIAATRTDTQYF
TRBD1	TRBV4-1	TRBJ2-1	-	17	TGCGCCAGCAGCCATGTAACCGGGACAGGGCTCTACAATGAGCAGTTCTTC	CASSHVTGTGLYNEQFF
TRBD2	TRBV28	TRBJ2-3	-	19	TGTGCCAGCAGTTCCTACCCGGGACTAGCGGGAGGGCCCTCAGATACGCAGTATTTT	CASSSYPGLAGGPSDTQYF
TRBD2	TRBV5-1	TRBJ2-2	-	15	TGCGCCAGCAGCCCTACTAGCGGTTACACCGGGGAGCTGTTTTTT	CASSPTSGYTGELFF
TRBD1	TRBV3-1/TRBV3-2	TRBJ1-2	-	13	TGTGCCAGCAGCGGACAGGGGGCTTTTGGCTACACCTTC	CASSGQGAFGYTF
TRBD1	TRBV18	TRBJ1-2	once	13	TGTGCCAGCTCGGGACAGGGCACTAGGGGCTACACCTTC	CASSGQGTRGYTF